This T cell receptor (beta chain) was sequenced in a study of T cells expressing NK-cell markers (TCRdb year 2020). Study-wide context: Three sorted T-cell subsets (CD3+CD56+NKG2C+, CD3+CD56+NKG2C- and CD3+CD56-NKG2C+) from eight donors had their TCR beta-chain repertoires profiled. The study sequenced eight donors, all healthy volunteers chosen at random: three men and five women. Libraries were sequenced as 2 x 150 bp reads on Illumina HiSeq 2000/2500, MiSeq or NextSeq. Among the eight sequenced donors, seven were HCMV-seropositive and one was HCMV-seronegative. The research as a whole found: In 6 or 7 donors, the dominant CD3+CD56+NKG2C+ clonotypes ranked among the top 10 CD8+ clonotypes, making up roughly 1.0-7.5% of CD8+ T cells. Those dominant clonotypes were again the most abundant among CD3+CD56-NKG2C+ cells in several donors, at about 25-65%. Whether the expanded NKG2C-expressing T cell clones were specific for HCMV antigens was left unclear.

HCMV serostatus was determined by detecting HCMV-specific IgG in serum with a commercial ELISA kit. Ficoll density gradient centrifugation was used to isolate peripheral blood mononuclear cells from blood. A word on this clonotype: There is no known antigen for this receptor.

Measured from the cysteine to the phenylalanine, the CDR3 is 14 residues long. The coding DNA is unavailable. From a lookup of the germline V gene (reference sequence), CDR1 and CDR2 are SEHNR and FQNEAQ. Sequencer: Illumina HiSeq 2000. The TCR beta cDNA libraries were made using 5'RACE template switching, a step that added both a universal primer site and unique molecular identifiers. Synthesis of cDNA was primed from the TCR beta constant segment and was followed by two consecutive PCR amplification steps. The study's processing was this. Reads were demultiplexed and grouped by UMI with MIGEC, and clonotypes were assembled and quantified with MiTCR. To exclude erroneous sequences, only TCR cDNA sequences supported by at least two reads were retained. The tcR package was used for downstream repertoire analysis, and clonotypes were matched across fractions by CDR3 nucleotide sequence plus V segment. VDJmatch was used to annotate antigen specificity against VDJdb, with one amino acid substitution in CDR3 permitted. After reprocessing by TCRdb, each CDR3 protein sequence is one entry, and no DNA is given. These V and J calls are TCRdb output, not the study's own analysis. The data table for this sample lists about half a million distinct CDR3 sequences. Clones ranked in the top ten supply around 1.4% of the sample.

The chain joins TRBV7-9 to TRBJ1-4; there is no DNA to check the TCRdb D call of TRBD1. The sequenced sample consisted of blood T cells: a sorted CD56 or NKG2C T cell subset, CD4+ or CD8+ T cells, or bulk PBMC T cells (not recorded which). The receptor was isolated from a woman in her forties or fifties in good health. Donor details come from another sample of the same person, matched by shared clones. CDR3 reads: CASTLDRAEGKLFF.